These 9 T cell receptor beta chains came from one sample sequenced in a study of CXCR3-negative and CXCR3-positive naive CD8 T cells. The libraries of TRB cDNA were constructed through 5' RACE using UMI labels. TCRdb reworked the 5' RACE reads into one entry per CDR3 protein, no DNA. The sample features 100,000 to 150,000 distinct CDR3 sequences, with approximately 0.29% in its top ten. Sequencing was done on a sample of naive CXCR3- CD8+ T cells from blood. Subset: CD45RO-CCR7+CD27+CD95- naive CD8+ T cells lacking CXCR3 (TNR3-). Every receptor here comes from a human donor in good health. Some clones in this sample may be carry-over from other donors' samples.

The CDR3 is CASSVLLPGQGADTQYF. The J gene is TRBJ2-5, the V gene TRBV28; checking the TCRdb D call of TRBD1 is not possible without DNA. Looked up from germline, CDR1 is MDHEN and CDR2 is SYDVKM. This CDR3 is built from 17 residues.

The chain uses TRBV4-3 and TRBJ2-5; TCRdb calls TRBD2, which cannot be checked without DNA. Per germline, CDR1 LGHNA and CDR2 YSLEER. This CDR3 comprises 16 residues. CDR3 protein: CASSQDWAGGQETQYF.

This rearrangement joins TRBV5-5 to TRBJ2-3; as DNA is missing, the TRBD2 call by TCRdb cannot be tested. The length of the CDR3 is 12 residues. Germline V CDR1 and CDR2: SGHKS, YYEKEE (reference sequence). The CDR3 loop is CASSWGRDTQYF.

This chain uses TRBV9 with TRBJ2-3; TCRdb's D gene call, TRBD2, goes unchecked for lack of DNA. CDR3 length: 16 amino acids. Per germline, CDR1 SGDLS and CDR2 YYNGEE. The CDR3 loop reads CASSVAAGLSTDTQYF.

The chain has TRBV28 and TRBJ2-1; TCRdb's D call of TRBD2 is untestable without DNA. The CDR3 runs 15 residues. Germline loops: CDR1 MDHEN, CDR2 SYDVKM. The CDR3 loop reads CASSLHASIAGEQFF.

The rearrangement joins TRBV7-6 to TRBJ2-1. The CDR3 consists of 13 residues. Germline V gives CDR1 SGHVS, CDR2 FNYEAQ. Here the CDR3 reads CASSVWSGNEQFF.

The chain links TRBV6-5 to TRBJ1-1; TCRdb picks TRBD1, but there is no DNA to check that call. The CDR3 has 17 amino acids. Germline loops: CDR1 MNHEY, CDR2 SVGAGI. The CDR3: CASSYFPAGTLNTEAFF.

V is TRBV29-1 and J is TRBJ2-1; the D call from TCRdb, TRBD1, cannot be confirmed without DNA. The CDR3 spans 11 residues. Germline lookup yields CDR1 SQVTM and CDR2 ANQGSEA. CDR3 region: CSVEQGYEQFF.

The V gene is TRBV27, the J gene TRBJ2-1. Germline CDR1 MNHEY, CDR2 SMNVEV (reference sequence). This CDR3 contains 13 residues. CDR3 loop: CASSLRVYYEQFF.